The clone carrying this T cell receptor beta chain was picked up one time. The source of the sample is a study of blood T cell repertoires in COVID-19. Study summary: Acute-phase and convalescent COVID-19 samples originated in the United States, Italy and Spain. Sources were T cells, B-cell-depleted T cells, or PBMCs; the material itself was cDNA or gDNA.

Germline values: CDR1 SNHLY, CDR2 FYNNEI. The CDR3 spans 16 residues. J gave up 6 bases and V 5 bases, and 13 bases lay outside the gene matches. In the authors' workflow: Amplification from reference gene primers served as the basis for estimated nucleated cell counts. Clones were read by immunoSEQ multiplex PCR, and TCRdb kept only the in-frame ones, dropping some. The V and J calls and the clone size are those of that table, but D and trimming were determined from the DNA. The sample lists roughly 250,000 clones; roughly 80% were seen once. Followed longitudinally, the Seattle patients had been enrolled during active infection.

The sequence was collected from a person aged 70 to 80 with COVID-19, enrolled during active disease. J is TRBJ2-3 and V is TRBV2, with 8 bases aligning to TRBD2. The specimen sequenced was peripheral blood. CDR3 bases: TGTGCCAGCAGTATCCGTCAGAGCGGGGGCGGGGATACGCAGTATTTT. This codes for CASSIRQSGGGDTQYF.